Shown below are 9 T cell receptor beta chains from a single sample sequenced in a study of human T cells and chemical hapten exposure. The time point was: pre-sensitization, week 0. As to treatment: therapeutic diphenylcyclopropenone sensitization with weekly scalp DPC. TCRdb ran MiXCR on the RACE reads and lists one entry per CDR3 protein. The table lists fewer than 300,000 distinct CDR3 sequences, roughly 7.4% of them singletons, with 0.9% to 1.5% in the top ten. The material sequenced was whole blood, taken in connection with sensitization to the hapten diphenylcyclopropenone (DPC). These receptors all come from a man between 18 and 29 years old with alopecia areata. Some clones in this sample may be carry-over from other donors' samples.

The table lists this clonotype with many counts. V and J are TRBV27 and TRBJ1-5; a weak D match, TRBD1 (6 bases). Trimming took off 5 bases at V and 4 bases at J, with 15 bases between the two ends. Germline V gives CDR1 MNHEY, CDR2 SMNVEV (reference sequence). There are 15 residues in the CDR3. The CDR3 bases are TGTGCCAGCAGTACAGGGCACGTACGAAATCAGCCCCAGCATTTT. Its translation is CASSTGHVRNQPQHF.

The CDR3, as DNA: TGTGCCAGCAGTAGGGAGGACAGGGGCGGCAATGAGCAGTTCTTC. This translates into CASSREDRGGNEQFF. V gene TRBV12-3 or TRBV12-4 combines with J gene TRBJ2-1; 9 bases map to TRBD1. The J segment lost 6 bases and the V segment lost 5 bases, leaving 8 bases of the junction unmatched. The CDR3 consists of 15 residues.

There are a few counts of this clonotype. The CDR3: CASSSGTGTEAFF. DNA of the CDR3: TGTGCCAGCAGTTCCGGGACGGGAACTGAAGCTTTCTTT. The gene calls are TRBV27 and TRBJ1-1, with D possibly being TRBD1 (5 bases). Trimming stripped 4 bases from V and 5 bases from J, with 11 bases between. The germline gives CDR1 MNHEY, CDR2 SMNVEV (reference sequence). The CDR3 is 13 residues long.

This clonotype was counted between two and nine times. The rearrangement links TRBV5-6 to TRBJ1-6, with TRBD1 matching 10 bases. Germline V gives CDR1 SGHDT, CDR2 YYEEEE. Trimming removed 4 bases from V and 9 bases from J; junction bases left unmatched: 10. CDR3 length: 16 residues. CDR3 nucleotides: TGTGCCAGCAGCGGCGCCGGGACAGGGGTCGGTTCACCCCTCCACTTT. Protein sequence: CASSGAGTGVGSPLHF. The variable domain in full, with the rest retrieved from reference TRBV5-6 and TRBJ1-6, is DAGVTQSPTHLIKTRGQQVTLRCSPKSGHDTVSWYQQALGQGPQFIFQYYEEEERQRGNFPDRFSGHQFPNYSSELNVNALLLGDSALYLCASSGAGTGVGSPLHFGNGTRLTVT.

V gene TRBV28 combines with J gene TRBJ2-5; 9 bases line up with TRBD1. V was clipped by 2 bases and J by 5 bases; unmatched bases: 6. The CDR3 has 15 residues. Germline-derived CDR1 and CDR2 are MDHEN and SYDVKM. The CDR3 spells CASSLGGQGFETQYF. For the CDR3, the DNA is TGTGCCAGCAGTTTAGGGGGACAGGGTTTCGAGACCCAGTACTTC.

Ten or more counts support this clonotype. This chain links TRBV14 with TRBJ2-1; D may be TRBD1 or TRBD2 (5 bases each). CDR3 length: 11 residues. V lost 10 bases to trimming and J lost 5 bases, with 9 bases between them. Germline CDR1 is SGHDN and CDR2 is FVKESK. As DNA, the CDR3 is TGTGCCACTCGGGACGACAATGAGCAGTTCTTC. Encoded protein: CATRDDNEQFF.

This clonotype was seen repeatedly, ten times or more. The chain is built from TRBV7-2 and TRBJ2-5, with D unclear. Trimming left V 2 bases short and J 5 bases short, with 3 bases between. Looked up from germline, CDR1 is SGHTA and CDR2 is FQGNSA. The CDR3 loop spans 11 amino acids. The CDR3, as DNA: TGTGCCAGCAGCTTAACGGAGACCCAGTACTTC. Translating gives CASSLTETQYF.

CDR3 sequence reads: CASSLLASSTNEKLFF. CDR3 bases: TGTGCCAGCAGTTTATTGGCCAGTTCAACTAATGAAAAACTGTTTTTT. The V call is TRBV27, the J call TRBJ1-4; D remains ambiguous. V shed 1 base and J shed 0 bases, with 9 bases lying between them. CDR1 is MNHEY and CDR2 is SMNVEV in the germline V gene (reference sequence). The CDR3 is made up of 16 amino acids.

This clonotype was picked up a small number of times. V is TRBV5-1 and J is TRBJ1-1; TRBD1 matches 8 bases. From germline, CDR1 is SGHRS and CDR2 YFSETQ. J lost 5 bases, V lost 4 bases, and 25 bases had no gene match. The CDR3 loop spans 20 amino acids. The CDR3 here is CASSTKGQGGRAPSGTEAFF. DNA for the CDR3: TGCGCCAGCAGCACCAAAGGACAGGGTGGACGGGCTCCCTCGGGGACTGAAGCTTTCTTT.